This T cell receptor beta chain was observed in a study of cytomegalovirus exposure and HLA in healthy donors. Study results and caveats: Many donors shared some public TCRs, even though most TCR sequences were rare. The presence/absence work took it that sequencing depth was about the same across donors.

The donors comprised healthy bone marrow donors. Comments on this clone: The target antigen is unknown.

Losses at the gene ends were 1 base for V and 1 base for J; bases not matched to a gene: 6. This CDR3 has 17 residues. Germline lookup yields CDR1 SEHNR and CDR2 FQNEAQ (reference sequence). The study ran its PCR with 60 Vbeta and 13 Jbeta primers. TCRdb's copy holds only in-frame clones and misses some; the assay was immunoSEQ multiplex PCR. The data hold tens of thousands of clones, with around 85% observed a single time. The clonotype originates from a man aged 25 to 40 in good health and CMV-seronegative. Sequenced sample: PBMCs. The chain employs TRBV7-9 and TRBJ2-7, with TRBD1 matching over 11 bases. In nucleotides, the CDR3 is TGTGCCAGCAGCTTAGGAGGTCGGGACAGGGGGTCCTACGAGCAGTACTTC. Translating gives CASSLGGRDRGSYEQYF.